This T cell receptor beta chain originates from a study of molecular identifiers for immune sequencing clone quantification. On the study more broadly: In replicates, RNA from around 18,000 or 91,000 naive CD8 cells was divided five ways and four parts were sequenced.

General study findings and limits: The study found clones above 20 RNA copies held over 99% of effector molecules and under 1% in naive cells.

Sorting captured naive CD8 T cells as CD8+CD4-CCR7+CD45RA+. On this clonotype itself: Its antigen is undetermined. It may be a read error: a sequence one base away is much more abundant.

Bulk TCR libraries were made with methods that had been previously described and with listed TCR primers. TCRdb re-derived calls from the PCR reads in MiXCR, one entry per CDR3 protein. The sample records roughly 630,000 distinct CDR3 sequences, around 25% being singletons. V lost 0 bases to trimming and J lost 12 bases; unmatched junction nucleotides: 13. Germline assignment: CDR1 DFQATT and CDR2 SNEGSKA (reference sequence). The CDR3 has 15 residues. The sample comprised naive CD8+ T cells from blood, with Jurkat cell RNA spiked in. Subset: FACS-sorted CD8+CD4-CCR7+CD45RA+ naive T cells. V usage is TRBV20-1 and J usage is TRBJ2-1; 8 bases line up with TRBD2. The sequence was obtained from a human donor in good health. Some libraries in this study had Jurkat cell RNA spiked in. The CDR3 loop reads CSARELADPIHAQFF. The DNA for the CDR3 is TGCAGTGCTAGAGAACTAGCGGATCCGATCCATGCGCAGTTCTTC.